This T cell receptor beta chain was sequenced for a study of T cell changes during pregnancy in multiple sclerosis. Using immunoSEQ multiplex PCR, the repertoire was profiled, and TCRdb retains in-frame clones only, with some absent. The top ten clones hold around 2.6% of a sample with about 77,000 clones, about 92% of them seen once. This clonotype was sampled from a female donor in good health, enrolled as a control in a pregnancy study. The source material was peripheral blood, sampled after pregnancy.

The CDR3 sequence is CASRSTSGATTGSYEQYF. CDR3 DNA: TGTGCAAGTCGCTCGACTAGCGGGGCGACCACAGGGTCCTACGAGCAGTACTTC. V usage is TRBV12-2 and J usage is TRBJ2-7; TRBD2 is the table's D call and was not checked against the DNA. TRBV12-2 is recorded as a pseudogene. CDR3 length: 18 amino acids.